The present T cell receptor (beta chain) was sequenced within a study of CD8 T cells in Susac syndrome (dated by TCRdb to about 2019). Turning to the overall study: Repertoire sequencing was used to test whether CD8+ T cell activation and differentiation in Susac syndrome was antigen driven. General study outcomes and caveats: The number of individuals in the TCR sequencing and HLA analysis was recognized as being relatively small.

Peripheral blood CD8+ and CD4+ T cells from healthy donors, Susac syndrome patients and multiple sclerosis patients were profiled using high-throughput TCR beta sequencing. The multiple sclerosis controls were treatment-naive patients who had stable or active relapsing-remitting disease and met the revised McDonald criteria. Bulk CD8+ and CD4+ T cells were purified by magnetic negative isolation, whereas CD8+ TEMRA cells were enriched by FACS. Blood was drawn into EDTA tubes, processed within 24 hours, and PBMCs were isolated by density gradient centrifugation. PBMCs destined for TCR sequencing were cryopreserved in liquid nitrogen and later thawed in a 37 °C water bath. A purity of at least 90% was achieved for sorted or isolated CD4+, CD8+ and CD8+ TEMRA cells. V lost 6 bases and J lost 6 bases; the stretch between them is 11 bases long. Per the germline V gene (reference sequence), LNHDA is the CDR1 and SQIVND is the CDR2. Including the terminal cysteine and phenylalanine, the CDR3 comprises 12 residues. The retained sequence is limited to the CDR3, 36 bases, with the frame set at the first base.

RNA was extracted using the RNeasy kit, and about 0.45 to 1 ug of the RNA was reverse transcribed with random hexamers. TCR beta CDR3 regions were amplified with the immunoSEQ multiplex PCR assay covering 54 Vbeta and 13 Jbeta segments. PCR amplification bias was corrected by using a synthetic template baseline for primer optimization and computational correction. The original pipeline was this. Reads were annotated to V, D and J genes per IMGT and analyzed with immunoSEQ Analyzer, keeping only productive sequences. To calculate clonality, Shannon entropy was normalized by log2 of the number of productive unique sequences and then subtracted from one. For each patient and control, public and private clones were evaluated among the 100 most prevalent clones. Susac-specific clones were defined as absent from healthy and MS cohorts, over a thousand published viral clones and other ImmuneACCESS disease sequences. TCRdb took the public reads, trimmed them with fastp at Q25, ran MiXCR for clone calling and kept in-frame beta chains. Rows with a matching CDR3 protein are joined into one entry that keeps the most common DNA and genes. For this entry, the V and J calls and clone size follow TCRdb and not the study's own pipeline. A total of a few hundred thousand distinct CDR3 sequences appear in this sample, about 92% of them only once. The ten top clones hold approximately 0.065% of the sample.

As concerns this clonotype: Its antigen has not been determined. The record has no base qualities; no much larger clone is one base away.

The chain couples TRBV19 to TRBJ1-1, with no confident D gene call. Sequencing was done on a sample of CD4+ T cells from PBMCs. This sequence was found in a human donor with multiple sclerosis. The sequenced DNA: TGTGCCAGTAGGTCGGTCGGCGCTGAAGCTTTCTTT. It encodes CASRSVGAEAFF.